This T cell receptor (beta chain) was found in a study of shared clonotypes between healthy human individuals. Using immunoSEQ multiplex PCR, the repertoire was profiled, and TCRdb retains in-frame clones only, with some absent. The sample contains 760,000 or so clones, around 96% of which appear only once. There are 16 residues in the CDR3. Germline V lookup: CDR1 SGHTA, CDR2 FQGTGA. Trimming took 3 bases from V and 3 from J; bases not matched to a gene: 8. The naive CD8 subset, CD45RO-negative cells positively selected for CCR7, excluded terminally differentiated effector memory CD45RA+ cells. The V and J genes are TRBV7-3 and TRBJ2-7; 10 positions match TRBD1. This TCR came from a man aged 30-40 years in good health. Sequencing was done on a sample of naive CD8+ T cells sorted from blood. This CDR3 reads CASSFQGQGRVYEQYF. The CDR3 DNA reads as TGTGCCAGCAGCTTCCAGGGACAGGGGAGGGTCTACGAGCAGTACTTC.